Listed here are 18 T cell receptor beta chains from one sample, sequenced in a study of radiation and T cells in renal cell carcinoma. Time point given: blood 2 weeks post-SBRT. Treatment described: 15 Gy SBRT to primary tumor, nephrectomy 4 weeks later. The protocol was immunoSEQ multiplex PCR, while the TCRdb copy is restricted to in-frame clones and leaves out a portion. This table has 100,000 to 150,000 clones, around 81% appearing once. The source was blood, collected from a patient whose treatment included radiotherapy and nephrectomy. These receptors came from a man over 45 with renal cell carcinoma.

The rearrangement uses TRBV29-1 and TRBJ2-7; a weak D match, TRBD2 (5 bases). The CDR3 runs 11 residues. CDR1 is SQVTM, CDR2 ANQGSEA, per germline. The ends were cut back, 6 bases at V and 7 bases at J, with 13 bases in the middle. The CDR3 reads CSVGMGGEQYF. The CDR3 nucleotides are TGCAGCGTAGGAATGGGCGGGGAGCAGTACTTC.

The chain recombines TRBV27 with TRBJ1-3, with a tentative D call TRBD1 (5 bases). Germline assignment: CDR1 MNHEY and CDR2 SMNVEV (reference sequence). The V gene lost 5 bases and the J gene lost 0 bases, with 17 bases spanning the gap. The CDR3 runs to 17 residues. The CDR3 reads CASSPPNRQFSGNTIYF. The CDR3 nucleotides are TGTGCCAGCAGTCCGCCTAACCGACAGTTCTCTGGAAACACCATATATTTT.

The chain joins TRBV5-1 to TRBJ1-1; D remains unclear. This CDR3 is 15 amino acids long. Looked up from germline, CDR1 is SGHRS and CDR2 is YFSETQ. Trimming cost V 1 base and J 4 bases, with 14 bases left between them. The DNA for the CDR3 is TGCGCCAGCAGCTTGTCAAGGGCAGCGGGCACTGAAGCTTTCTTT. It encodes CASSLSRAAGTEAFF.

Only a few counts were recorded for this clone. V and J are TRBV9 and TRBJ2-7; tentative D call: TRBD1 (5 bases). CDR3 length equals 14 residues. V was trimmed by 4 bases and J by 0 bases, leaving 11 bases between them. Per germline, CDR1 SGDLS and CDR2 YYNGEE. CDR3 sequence (DNA): TGTGCCAGCAGCCCAGACAGTTACTCCTACGAGCAGTACTTC. Its protein product is CASSPDSYSYEQYF.

This clone was seen once. This rearrangement joins TRBV13 to TRBJ2-1, with D possibly being TRBD1 (5 bases). The CDR3 has 13 amino acids. Trimming took off 5 bases at V and 4 bases at J, with 9 bases between the two ends. Germline V CDR1 and CDR2: PRHDT, FYEKMQ (reference sequence). The DNA for the CDR3 is TGTGCCAGCAGCATAGACAGTTACAATGAGCAGTTCTTC. As protein: CASSIDSYNEQFF.

The V call is TRBV30, the J call TRBJ2-2; 7 bases are a match to TRBD2. In germline, CDR1 is GTSNPN, CDR2 SVGIG (reference sequence). J lost 1 base, V lost 3 bases, and 2 bases had no gene match. This CDR3 comprises 14 residues. CDR3: CAWRAGWNTGELFF. Written as DNA, the CDR3 is TGTGCCTGGAGAGCGGGGTGGAACACCGGGGAGCTGTTTTTT.

The chain uses TRBV5-4 and TRBJ2-7; 12 positions agree with TRBD1. Germline trimming cut 4 bases from V and 4 bases from J; bases unmatched to any gene: 9. The germline CDR1 and CDR2 sequences are SGHNT and YYREEE (reference sequence). This CDR3 has 16 amino acids. CDR3 sequence: CASSRPGQGALYEQYF. The CDR3, as DNA: TGTGCCAGCAGCCGCCCGGGACAGGGGGCGTTATACGAGCAGTACTTC.

The CDR3 bases are TGTGCCAGCAGTTCCCGACAGGGTATTACGAACACTGAAGCTTTCTTT. Protein: CASSSRQGITNTEAFF. The rearrangement uses TRBV27 and TRBJ1-1; 7 nucleotides align to TRBD1. The CDR3 has 16 amino acids. The germline gives CDR1 MNHEY, CDR2 SMNVEV (reference sequence). Trimming cost V 4 bases and J 1 base; bases outside gene matches: 9.

The V and J genes are TRBV9 and TRBJ2-2; tentatively, D is TRBD2 (5 bases). The V gene lost 4 bases and the J gene lost 5 bases, with 12 bases spanning the gap. CDR1 and CDR2 from the germline V gene are SGDLS and YYNGEE. The CDR3 is made up of 14 amino acids. The CDR3 region is CASSPRTGTGELFF. In DNA form, the CDR3 reads TGTGCCAGCAGCCCCCGGACTGGAACCGGGGAGCTGTTTTTT.

The chain carries TRBV5-1 and TRBJ1-2; maybe TRBD1 (5 bases). CDR1 and CDR2 (germline): SGHRS, YFSETQ. The V and J ends lost 4 bases and 8 bases respectively, with 18 bases between them. CDR3 length equals 14 residues. Written as DNA, the CDR3 is TGCGCCAGCAGCCGCGGACAAGAAGATGGCGGCTACACCTTC. Protein: CASSRGQEDGGYTF. The variable domain in full, completed from reference TRBV5-1 and TRBJ1-2, reads KAGVTQTPRYLIKTRGQQVTLSCSPISGHRSVSWYQQTPGQGLQFLFEYFSETQRNKGNFPGRFSGRQFSNSRSEMNVSTLELGDSALYLCASSRGQEDGGYTFGSGTRLTVV.

The rearrangement uses TRBV5-1 and TRBJ1-2, with a possible D match to TRBD1 (5 bases). Germline V gives CDR1 SGHRS, CDR2 YFSETQ. Trimming pared 0 bases from V and 4 bases from J, leaving 10 bases between. The CDR3 runs to 14 residues. CDR3 residues: CASSLDPGVYGYTF. In DNA, the CDR3 is TGCGCCAGCAGCTTGGATCCGGGGGTCTATGGCTACACCTTC.

This clone was seen once. The V gene is TRBV6-5, the J gene TRBJ2-5; the D gene is possibly TRBD1 (5 bases). The V end was cut by 5 bases, the J end by 0 bases, with 7 bases between. CDR3 length: 13 amino acids. Per the germline V gene, CDR1 is MNHEY and CDR2 is SVGAGI. In DNA, the CDR3 is TGTGCCAGCAGTCCAGGGTACCAAGAGACCCAGTACTTC. Residues: CASSPGYQETQYF.

The chain couples TRBV5-1 to TRBJ2-4; TRBD1 might be the D (7 bases). This CDR3 has 16 amino acids. V shed 4 bases and J shed 0 bases, with 14 bases lying between them. CDR1 is SGHRS and CDR2 is YFSETQ in the germline V gene. CDR3 loop: CASSPAGGLAKNIQYF. The CDR3 coding sequence is TGCGCCAGCAGCCCCGCAGGGGGGCTAGCCAAAAACATTCAGTACTTC.

The CDR3 DNA is TGCGCCAGCACGAACCGGGACAGGTTCGATGGCTACACCTTC. This encodes CASTNRDRFDGYTF. The chain combines TRBV23-1 with TRBJ1-2, with TRBD1 matching over 8 bases. TRBV23-1 is filed as an ORF, its function uncertain. The V gene end was trimmed by 7 bases and the J gene end by 6 bases; junction bases not matched to a gene: 10. This CDR3 is 14 amino acids long.

This clone came up once. The chain joins TRBV4-1 to TRBJ1-4; 9 bases fit TRBD1. CDR3 length: 16 residues. Germline CDR1 is MGHRA and CDR2 is YSYEKL. With 3 bases clipped from V and 7 bases from J, the junction kept 9 bases outside the gene matches. The CDR3 coding sequence is TGCGCCAGCAGCCAGCCTAAGACAGGGGGAACTGAAAAACTGTTTTTT. As protein: CASSQPKTGGTEKLFF.

About this clone itself: The sample carries other DNA sequences with the same CDR3. This sequence joins TRBV7-3 and TRBJ2-3; TRBD2 matches 7 bases. The junction had 3 bases not matched to a gene; V was cut back by 5 bases and J by 4 bases. Per germline, CDR1 SGHTA and CDR2 FQGTGA. This CDR3 contains 13 residues. DNA for the CDR3: TGTGCCAGCAGCCCCGGACTAGCAGATACGCAGTATTTT. Its protein product is CASSPGLADTQYF.

This clone was seen once. The genes are TRBV5-1 and TRBJ1-2, with D perhaps matching TRBD1 (6 bases). The V end was cut by 1 base, the J end by 8 bases, with 15 bases between. CDR3 length: 14 amino acids. Germline V lookup: CDR1 SGHRS, CDR2 YFSETQ. The CDR3 DNA is TGCGCCAGCAGCTTGAGTGGACAGTCACTCGGCTACACCTTC. Translation gives CASSLSGQSLGYTF.

The chain has TRBV5-6 and TRBJ1-5; 9 positions match TRBD1. The CDR3 has 15 residues. The germline CDR1 and CDR2 sequences are SGHDT and YYEEEE. The ends lost 4 bases at V and 4 bases at J; junction bases unmatched: 6. As DNA, the CDR3 is TGTGCCAGCAGCCTGGCCGGGACAGGGAATCAGCCCCAGCATTTT. Protein: CASSLAGTGNQPQHF. The full variable domain, its missing parts supplied by reference TRBV5-6 and TRBJ1-5, is DAGVTQSPTHLIKTRGQQVTLRCSPKSGHDTVSWYQQALGQGPQFIFQYYEEEERQRGNFPDRFSGHQFPNYSSELNVNALLLGDSALYLCASSLAGTGNQPQHFGDGTRLSIL.